The clone carrying this T cell receptor (beta chain) turned up a few times. What it binds is not known. Per individual sample, total RNA of at least 5 micrograms was extracted. A second PCR, run for roughly 7 to 11 cycles, used a sample-barcoded 5' primer plus a J-beta primer mix. TCRdb independently ran MiXCR on the 5' RACE reads; one entry per CDR3 protein. The table shows about 640,000 distinct CDR3 sequences, with approximately 50% occurring only once. The sample is drawn from a study of blood T cells in healthy people across ages. Study observations and caveats: More naive CD4+ cells and higher diversity were found in long-lived than in aged donors. Roughly linear age-related decline in beta diversity appeared, significant by age around 38. The diversity estimates, figures obtained from one million T cells, were considered underestimates.

Germline CDR1 SGHAT, CDR2 FQNNGV. This CDR3 has 13 amino acids. Trimming stripped 2 bases from V and 5 bases from J, with 6 bases between. The sample consisted of blood. The clonotype originates from a man between 60 and 70 years old in good health. This chain uses TRBV11-2 with TRBJ2-2; D ambiguous. CDR3 loop: CASSLSGTGELFF. The CDR3 bases are TGTGCCAGCAGCTTAAGTGGTACCGGGGAGCTGTTTTTT.